What follows describes a single T cell receptor (beta chain). Its antigen remains unknown. The germline V gene encodes CDR1 LNHDA and CDR2 SQIVND (reference sequence). This CDR3 has 18 amino acids. V gave up 6 bases and J gave up 1 base; unmatched junction bases: 13. This entry comes from a study of T cell responses to AZD1222 COVID-19 vaccine. General observations from the study: The study found Spike-specific TCR breadth and depth rose after two AZD1222 doses.

Doses given second, at about 4 or about 12 weeks, were pooled. TCRdb keeps only in-frame clones here, not all; method: immunoSEQ multiplex PCR. The sample records 90,000 to 150,000 clones, roughly nine tenths being singletons. The genes are TRBV19 and TRBJ1-5, with 9 bases matching TRBD1. This TCR was recovered from an adult who received the AZD1222 COVID-19 vaccine. The sample was peripheral blood, taken 28 days after the second AZD1222 dose. Here the CDR3 reads CASSGGQGERGSNQPQHF. CDR3 nucleotide sequence: TGTGCCAGTAGCGGGGGACAGGGTGAAAGGGGCAGCAATCAGCCCCAGCATTTT.